This TCR beta chain is drawn from a study of CD8 T cells in Susac syndrome (dated by TCRdb to the late 2010s). Notes on the research overall: Repertoire sequencing was used to test whether CD8+ T cell activation and differentiation in Susac syndrome was antigen driven.

RNA was extracted using the RNeasy kit, and roughly 0.45 to 1 microgram was reverse transcribed with random hexamers. The immunoSEQ multiplex PCR assay, which covers 54 Vbeta and 13 Jbeta segments, was used to amplify TCR beta CDR3 regions. PCR amplification bias was corrected by using a synthetic template baseline for primer optimization and computational correction. As for how the authors treated the data: Reads were annotated to V, D and J genes per IMGT and analyzed with immunoSEQ Analyzer, keeping only productive sequences. To calculate clonality, Shannon entropy was normalized by log2 of the number of productive unique sequences and then subtracted from one. Public and private clones were assessed among the 100 most prevalent clones of each patient and control. Susac-specific clones were defined as absent from healthy and MS cohorts, about 1,100 published viral clones and other ImmuneACCESS disease sequences. Using fastp at Q25 and MiXCR, TCRdb reprocessed the public reads and kept productive beta chains. Rows are combined by CDR3 protein, so each entry shows the most common genes and DNA. These V and J calls are TCRdb output, not the study's own analysis. The sample yields approximately 150,000 distinct CDR3 sequences; about 90% were counted once. The ten largest clones take up around 0.08% of the sample.

Peripheral blood CD8+ and CD4+ T cells from healthy donors, Susac syndrome patients and multiple sclerosis patients were profiled by high-throughput TCR beta sequencing. Healthy donors were included as age- and sex-matched controls. CD8+ TEMRA cells were enriched by FACS, while bulk CD8+ and CD4+ T cells were purified by magnetic negative isolation. Blood was collected in EDTA tubes and processed within 24 hours, with PBMCs isolated through density gradient centrifugation. PBMCs destined for TCR sequencing were cryopreserved in liquid nitrogen and later thawed in a 37 °C water bath. The sorted or isolated CD4+, CD8+ and CD8+ TEMRA cells had a purity of 90% or higher. About this clonotype: Which antigen it targets is not known. The sample holds no much larger clone one base away, and base qualities are not on file.

The germline V gene supplies CDR1 ENHRY and CDR2 SYGVKD. V loses 6 bases, J loses 3 bases, and the germline ends lie 11 bases apart. Taken from cysteine to phenylalanine, the CDR3 has 14 residues. The only DNA kept is the CDR3, 42 bases in frame from the first base. Results the study describes overall, beyond this receptor: The number of individuals in the TCR sequencing and HLA analysis was acknowledged as relatively small.

Specimen: CD4+ T cells from PBMCs. The chain was built from TRBV10-3 and TRBJ2-2, with no confident D gene call. This TCR came from a human donor in good health. Here is the DNA: TGTGCCATCAGGGACGCGGTGGACACCGGGGAGCTGTTTTTT. This codes for CAIRDAVDTGELFF.